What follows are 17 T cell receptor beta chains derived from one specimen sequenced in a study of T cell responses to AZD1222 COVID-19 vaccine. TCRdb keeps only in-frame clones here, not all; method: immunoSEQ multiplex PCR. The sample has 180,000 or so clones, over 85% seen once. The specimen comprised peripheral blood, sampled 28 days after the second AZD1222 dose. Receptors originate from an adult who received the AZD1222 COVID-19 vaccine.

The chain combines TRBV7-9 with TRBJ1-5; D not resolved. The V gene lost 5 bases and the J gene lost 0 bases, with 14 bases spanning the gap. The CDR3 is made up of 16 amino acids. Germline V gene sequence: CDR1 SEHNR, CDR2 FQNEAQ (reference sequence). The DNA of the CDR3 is TGTGCCAGCAGCCATGAGGGAGGGTATAGCAATCAGCCCCAGCATTTT. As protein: CASSHEGGYSNQPQHF.

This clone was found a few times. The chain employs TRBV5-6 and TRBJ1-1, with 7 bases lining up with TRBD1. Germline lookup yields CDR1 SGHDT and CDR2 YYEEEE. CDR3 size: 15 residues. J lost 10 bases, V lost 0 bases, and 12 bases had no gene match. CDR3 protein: CASSLVGGGGLGAFF. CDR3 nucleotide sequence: TGTGCCAGCAGCTTGGTCGGAGGGGGCGGCCTGGGAGCTTTCTTT.

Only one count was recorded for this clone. In DNA form, the CDR3 reads TGTGCCAGTAGTTTGGGACTCAATCAGCCCCAGCATTTT. Translation: CASSLGLNQPQHF. V usage is TRBV19 and J usage is TRBJ1-5, with D possibly matching TRBD1 (5 bases). Germline CDR1 reads LNHDA; CDR2 reads SQIVND (reference sequence). The V and J ends lost 5 bases and 3 bases respectively, with 8 bases between them. This CDR3 has 13 residues.

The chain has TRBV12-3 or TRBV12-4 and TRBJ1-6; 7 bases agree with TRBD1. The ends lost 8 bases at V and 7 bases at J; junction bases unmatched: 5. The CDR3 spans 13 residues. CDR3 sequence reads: CASWTGRNSPLHF. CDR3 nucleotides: TGTGCCAGCTGGACAGGAAGGAATTCACCCCTCCACTTT.

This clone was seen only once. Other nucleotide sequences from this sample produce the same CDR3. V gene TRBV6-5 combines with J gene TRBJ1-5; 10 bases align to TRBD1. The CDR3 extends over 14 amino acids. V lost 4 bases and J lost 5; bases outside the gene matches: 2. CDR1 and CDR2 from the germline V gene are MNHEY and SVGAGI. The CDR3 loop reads CASSSGQGDQPQHF. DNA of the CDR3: TGTGCCAGCAGTTCCGGACAGGGGGATCAGCCCCAGCATTTT.

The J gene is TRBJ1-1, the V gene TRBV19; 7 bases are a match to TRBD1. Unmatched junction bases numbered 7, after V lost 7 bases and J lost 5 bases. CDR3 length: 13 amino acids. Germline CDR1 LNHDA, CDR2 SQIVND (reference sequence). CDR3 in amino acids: CASMEGAGTEAFF. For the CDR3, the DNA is TGTGCCAGTATGGAGGGGGCAGGAACTGAAGCTTTCTTT.

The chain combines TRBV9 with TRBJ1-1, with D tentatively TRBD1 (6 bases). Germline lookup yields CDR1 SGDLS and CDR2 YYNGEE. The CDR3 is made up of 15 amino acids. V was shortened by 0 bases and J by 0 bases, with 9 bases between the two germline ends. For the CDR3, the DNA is TGTGCCAGCAGCGTAGAGGACAGCATGAACACTGAAGCTTTCTTT. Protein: CASSVEDSMNTEAFF. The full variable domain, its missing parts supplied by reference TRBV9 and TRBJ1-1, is DSGVTQTPKHLITATGQRVTLRCSPRSGDLSVYWYQQSLDQGLQFLIQYYNGEERAKGNILERFSAQQFPDLHSELNLSSLELGDSALYFCASSVEDSMNTEAFFGQGTRLTVV.

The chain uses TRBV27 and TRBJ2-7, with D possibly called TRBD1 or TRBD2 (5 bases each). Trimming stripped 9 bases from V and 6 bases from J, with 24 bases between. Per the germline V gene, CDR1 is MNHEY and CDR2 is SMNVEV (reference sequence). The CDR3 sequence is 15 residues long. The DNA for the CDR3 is TGTGCCAGTACACGAAGGGGACCCGAAAGGAGCGAGCAGTACTTC. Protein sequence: CASTRRGPERSEQYF.

The CDR3 spells CASSFSIVNTEAFF. In nucleotides, the CDR3 is TGTGCCAGCAGTTTTTCAATAGTGAACACTGAAGCTTTCTTT. This chain uses TRBV28 with TRBJ1-1; D not resolved. Germline V CDR1 and CDR2: MDHEN, SYDVKM. Trimming took 3 bases from V and 0 from J, leaving 8 bases between them. The CDR3 contains 14 residues.

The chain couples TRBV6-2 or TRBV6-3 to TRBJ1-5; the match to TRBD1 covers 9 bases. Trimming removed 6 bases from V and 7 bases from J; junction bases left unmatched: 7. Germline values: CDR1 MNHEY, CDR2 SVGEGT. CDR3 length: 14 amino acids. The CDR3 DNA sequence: TGTGCCAGCAGCTCACAGGGGGCAAGGCAGCCCCAGCATTTT. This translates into CASSSQGARQPQHF.

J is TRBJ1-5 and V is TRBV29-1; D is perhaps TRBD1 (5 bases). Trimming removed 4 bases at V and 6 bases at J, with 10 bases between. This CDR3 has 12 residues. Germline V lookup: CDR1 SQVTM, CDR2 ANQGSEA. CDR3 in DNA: TGCAGCGTTGGGGGGATAGGTCAGCCCCAGCATTTT. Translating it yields CSVGGIGQPQHF.

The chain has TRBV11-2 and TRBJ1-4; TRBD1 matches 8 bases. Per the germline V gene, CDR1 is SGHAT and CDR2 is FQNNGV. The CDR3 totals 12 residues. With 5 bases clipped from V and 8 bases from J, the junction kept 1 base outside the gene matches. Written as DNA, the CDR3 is TGTGCCAGCAGCGACAGGGGAGAAAAACTGTTTTTT. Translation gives CASSDRGEKLFF.

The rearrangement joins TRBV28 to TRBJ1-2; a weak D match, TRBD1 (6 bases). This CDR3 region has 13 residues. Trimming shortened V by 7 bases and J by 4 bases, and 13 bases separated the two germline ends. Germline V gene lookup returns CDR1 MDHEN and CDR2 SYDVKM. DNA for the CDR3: TGTGCCAGCACAAGGACAGCTGCCTATGGCTACACCTTC. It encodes CASTRTAAYGYTF.

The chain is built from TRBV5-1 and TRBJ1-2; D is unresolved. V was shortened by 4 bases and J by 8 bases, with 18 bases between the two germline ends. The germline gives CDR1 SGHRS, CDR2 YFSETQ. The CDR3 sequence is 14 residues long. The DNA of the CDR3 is TGCGCCAGCAGCCCACTAGCGTCGTCTGAAGGCTACACCTTC. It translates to CASSPLASSEGYTF. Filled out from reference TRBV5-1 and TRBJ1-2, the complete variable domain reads KAGVTQTPRYLIKTRGQQVTLSCSPISGHRSVSWYQQTPGQGLQFLFEYFSETQRNKGNFPGRFSGRQFSNSRSEMNVSTLELGDSALYLCASSPLASSEGYTFGSGTRLTVV.

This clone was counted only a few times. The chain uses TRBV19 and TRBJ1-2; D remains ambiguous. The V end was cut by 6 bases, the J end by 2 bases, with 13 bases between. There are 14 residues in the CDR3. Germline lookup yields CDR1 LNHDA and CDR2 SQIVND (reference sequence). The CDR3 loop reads CASRNPTLNYGYTF. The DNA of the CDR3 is TGTGCCAGTAGGAACCCCACACTGAACTATGGCTACACCTTC.

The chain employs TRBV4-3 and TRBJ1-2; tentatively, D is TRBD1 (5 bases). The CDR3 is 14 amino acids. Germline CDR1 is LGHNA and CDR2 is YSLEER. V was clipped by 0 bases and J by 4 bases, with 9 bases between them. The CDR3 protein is CASSQEQGGYGYTF. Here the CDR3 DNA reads TGCGCCAGCAGCCAAGAGCAGGGAGGCTATGGCTACACCTTC.

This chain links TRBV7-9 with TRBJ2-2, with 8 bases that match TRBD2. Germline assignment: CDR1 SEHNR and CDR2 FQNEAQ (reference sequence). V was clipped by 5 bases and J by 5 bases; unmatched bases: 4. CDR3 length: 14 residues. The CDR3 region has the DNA TGTGCCAGCAGCCCGGGGGGGCCAACCGGGGAGCTGTTTTTT. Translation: CASSPGGPTGELFF. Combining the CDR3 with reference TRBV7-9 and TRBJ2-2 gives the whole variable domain DTGVSQNPRHKITKRGQNVTFRCDPISEHNRLYWYRQTLGQGPEFLTYFQNEAQLEKSRLLSDRFSAERPKGSFSTLEIQRTEQGDSAMYLCASSPGGPTGELFFGEGSRLTVL.